This entry lists 29 T cell receptor beta chains sequenced from one sample in a study. TCRdb reanalysed the RT-PCR reads using MiXCR and keeps one entry per CDR3 protein. The sample carries about 680,000 distinct CDR3 sequences, 14% recorded once. Sequenced: memory CD4+ T cells from blood. These receptors were obtained from a female donor in good health, serving as a healthy control.

This clonotype was counted only a few times. The J gene is TRBJ2-3, the V gene TRBV10-3; maybe TRBD2 (6 bases). CDR1 is ENHRY, CDR2 SYGVKD, per germline. The V and J ends lost 7 bases and 3 bases respectively, with 17 bases between them. This CDR3 is 15 amino acids long. The CDR3 protein is CAIKPYGGRTDTQYF. CDR3 bases: TGTGCCATCAAACCGTACGGAGGGAGAACAGATACGCAGTATTTT.

This clonotype was seen at least ten times. The chain employs TRBV5-8 and TRBJ2-2, with no clear D. V gave up 6 bases and J gave up 2 bases, with 8 bases separating them. The CDR3 sequence is 13 residues long. CDR1 is SGHTS, CDR2 YDEGEE, per germline. CDR3 DNA: TGTGCCAGCAAAACGATAAACACCGGGGAGCTGTTTTTT. It is translated as CASKTINTGELFF.

In its sample, this clonotype was seen many times. The chain's CDR3 is CASSYSATRVNIQYF. DNA for the CDR3: TGTGCCAGCAGTTATTCCGCGACAAGGGTAAACATTCAGTACTTC. The gene calls are TRBV12-3 or TRBV12-4 and TRBJ2-4; D is undetermined. V lost 4 bases and J lost 6, with 16 bases in between. This CDR3 is built from 15 residues.

This chain joins TRBV7-2 and TRBJ1-6, with D possibly matching TRBD1 (5 bases). Between the trimmed V and J ends, which lost 1 base and 6 bases, there was a span of 10 bases. The CDR3 contains 15 residues. The germline V gene encodes CDR1 SGHTA and CDR2 FQGNSA. CDR3 sequence: CASSLEVTVNSPLHF. The CDR3 region has the DNA TGTGCCAGCAGCTTAGAGGTGACAGTTAATTCACCCCTCCACTTT.

The CDR3 here is CASSLDSGTWSDTQYF. The CDR3 DNA follows: TGTGCCAGCAGCTTAGACTCGGGGACCTGGTCGGATACGCAGTATTTT. V gene TRBV11-1 combines with J gene TRBJ2-3; tentatively, D is TRBD1 or TRBD2 (5 bases each). The CDR3 length is 16 residues. V was trimmed by 1 base and J by 6 bases, leaving 17 bases between them. Germline V gene lookup returns CDR1 SGHAT and CDR2 FQDESV (reference sequence).

Worth noting for this clonotype: A much more abundant neighbour one base away suggests this may be a read error. The chain links TRBV10-3 to TRBJ2-3; 9 bases line up with TRBD2. Germline trimming cut 2 bases from V and 6 bases from J; bases unmatched to any gene: 15. CDR1 ENHRY and CDR2 SYGVKD come from the germline V gene. The CDR3 runs 18 residues. The CDR3 nucleotides are TGTGCCATCAGTGAGCCCCGAGGGAGGCTAGCGGGACAGGATACGCAGTATTTT. Amino acids: CAISEPRGRLAGQDTQYF.

Only a few counts were recorded for this clonotype. The chain links TRBV6-2 or TRBV6-3 to TRBJ2-7, with 10 nucleotides matching TRBD1. V dropped 5 bases and J dropped 3; count of bases not matched to a gene: 7. Germline V lookup: CDR1 MNHEY, CDR2 SVGEGT. The length of the CDR3 is 15 residues. The CDR3 DNA sequence: TGTGCCAGCAGTCGAGAGACAGGGGGCAGCTACGAGCAGTACTTC. This encodes CASSRETGGSYEQYF.

This clonotype was recorded at least ten times. The V call is TRBV5-1, the J call TRBJ2-3; tentatively, D is TRBD2 (6 bases). Trimming removed 3 bases at V and 4 bases at J, with 12 bases between. The CDR3 is made up of 14 amino acids. Germline assignment: CDR1 SGHRS and CDR2 YFSETQ. CDR3 DNA sequence: TGCGCCAGCAGCTCCGTGGGCGGGGCAGATACGCAGTATTTT. Translating it yields CASSSVGGADTQYF.

This clonotype was observed many times. The V call is TRBV7-2, the J call TRBJ1-5; TRBD1 agrees at 7 bases. After removal of 5 bases from V and 0 bases from J, the junction contained 19 bases not matched to a gene. The CDR3 runs 20 residues. CDR1 SGHTA and CDR2 FQGNSA come from the germline V gene. CDR3 DNA sequence: TGTGCCAGCAGCCCCCCCCCACCAGGGGGAGGATTTGGTAGCAATCAGCCCCAGCATTTT. Its translation: CASSPPPPGGGFGSNQPQHF.

The chain employs TRBV5-6 and TRBJ2-7, with 12 bases identical to TRBD2. V trimming: 3 bases; J trimming: 3 bases; junction bases outside the gene matches: 4. There are 15 residues in the CDR3. Looked up from germline, CDR1 is SGHDT and CDR2 is YYEEEE. The CDR3 loop reads CASSSPLAGGYEQYF. CDR3 DNA: TGTGCCAGCAGCTCACCACTAGCGGGAGGCTACGAGCAGTACTTC.

The chain combines TRBV2 with TRBJ1-6; a possible D gene is TRBD1 (5 bases). The CDR3 totals 14 residues. CDR1 and CDR2 (germline): SNHLY, FYNNEI. The V gene lost 3 bases and the J gene lost 12 bases, with 15 bases spanning the gap. The chain's CDR3 is CASSEDGGQEPLHF. The CDR3 DNA sequence: TGTGCCAGCAGTGAGGACGGGGGTCAAGAACCCCTCCACTTT.

To note about this clonotype: A single base separates this from a much larger clone, so it may be a read error. The chain uses TRBV10-3 and TRBJ1-5; weak D call: TRBD1 (6 bases). CDR3 length: 14 residues. Per germline, CDR1 ENHRY and CDR2 SYGVKD. This chain's CDR3 is CAISAETGNQTQHF. CDR3 coding DNA: TGTGCCATCAGTGCCGAGACAGGCAATCAGACCCAGCATTTT.

This clonotype has at least ten counts. V and J are TRBV12-3 or TRBV12-4 and TRBJ1-3; D remains ambiguous. Trimming left V 5 bases short and J 3 bases short, with 11 bases between. This CDR3 contains 14 residues. The DNA for the CDR3 is TGTGCCAGCAGTCGGACTGGGATTGGAAACACCATATATTTT. Encoded protein: CASSRTGIGNTIYF.

This clonotype has just a few counts. The V gene is TRBV27, the J gene TRBJ2-2; D call uncertain. V lost 3 bases, J lost 4 bases, and 6 bases lay in between. CDR3 length: 13 residues. Germline CDR1 reads MNHEY; CDR2 reads SMNVEV (reference sequence). For the CDR3, the DNA is TGTGCCAGCAGTTTTACTCTCACCGGGGAGCTGTTTTTT. Translating it yields CASSFTLTGELFF.

This clonotype was observed a few times. The rearrangement uses TRBV12-3 or TRBV12-4 and TRBJ1-2; 8 bases are a match to TRBD1. The junction had 7 bases not matched to a gene; V was cut back by 3 bases and J by 4 bases. This CDR3 has 15 residues. The CDR3 region has the DNA TGTGCCAGCAGTTTGGGACAGGCCCTACTCTATGGCTACACCTTC. Encoded protein: CASSLGQALLYGYTF.

This clonotype has at least ten counts. This chain joins TRBV6-5 and TRBJ1-4, with a tentative D call TRBD1 (5 bases). The germline gives CDR1 MNHEY, CDR2 SVGAGI. Trimming stripped 7 bases from V and 3 bases from J, with 15 bases between. There are 15 residues in the CDR3. In DNA form, the CDR3 reads TGTGCCAGCAAACCTGGGGGGGACGCTAATGAAAAACTGTTTTTT. This sequence encodes CASKPGGDANEKLFF.

This clonotype has a handful of counts. The chain joins TRBV30 to TRBJ2-5; 12 bases map to TRBD1. Trimming at V came to 4 bases and at J to 3 bases, leaving 3 bases not matched to a gene. Germline CDR1 reads GTSNPN; CDR2 reads SVGIG (reference sequence). The CDR3 length is 14 residues. CDR3 nucleotide sequence: TGTGCCTGGAAGGGACAGGGGGCTAAAGAGACCCAGTACTTC. Its translation: CAWKGQGAKETQYF.

This clonotype has a count of ten or more. The chain has TRBV25-1 and TRBJ2-7; 9 nucleotides line up with TRBD1. After removal of 5 bases from V and 1 base from J, the junction contained 6 bases not matched to a gene. The CDR3 has 15 residues. Germline values: CDR1 MGHDK, CDR2 SYGVNS. CDR3 in amino acids: CASSPRQGGSYEQYF. DNA for the CDR3: TGTGCCAGCAGTCCCCGACAGGGGGGTTCCTACGAGCAGTACTTC.

The chain links TRBV5-6 to TRBJ1-3, with 9 bases matching TRBD1. Germline CDR1 SGHDT, CDR2 YYEEEE. Trimming cost V 0 bases and J 5 bases; bases outside gene matches: 3. CDR3 length equals 15 residues. The CDR3 is CASSLAGTGRNTIYF. The DNA of the CDR3 is TGTGCCAGCAGCTTGGCCGGGACAGGGAGAAACACCATATATTTT.

This clonotype was seen repeatedly, ten times or more. Here the CDR3 reads CSAREFTSGRGEQFF. The CDR3 DNA reads as TGCAGTGCTAGAGAGTTTACTAGCGGGAGAGGTGAGCAGTTCTTC. J is TRBJ2-1 and V is TRBV20-1; 11 bases map to TRBD2. The V gene end was trimmed by 0 bases and the J gene end by 9 bases; junction bases not matched to a gene: 7. CDR1 is DFQATT, CDR2 SNEGSKA, per germline (reference sequence). The CDR3 consists of 15 residues.

This clonotype occurred many times. The genes are TRBV6-5 and TRBJ1-1; unclear D gene. Germline assignment: CDR1 MNHEY and CDR2 SVGAGI. V lost 0 bases to trimming and J lost 1 base, with 9 bases between them. This CDR3 contains 15 residues. The CDR3 sequence: CASSYSFTANTEAFF. The DNA for the CDR3 is TGTGCCAGCAGTTACTCGTTCACAGCGAACACTGAAGCTTTCTTT.

This clonotype was seen more than once but under ten times. V usage is TRBV7-8 and J usage is TRBJ1-1, with 7 bases identical to TRBD1. Germline assignment: CDR1 SGHVS and CDR2 FQNEAQ. The CDR3 sequence is 14 residues long. Trimming removed 5 bases from V and 6 bases from J; junction bases left unmatched: 9. The CDR3 bases are TGTGCCAGCAGCCCGAGGACAGGTAATCCTGAAGCTTTCTTT. This translates into CASSPRTGNPEAFF.

This clonotype was counted only a few times. The chain joins TRBV5-1 to TRBJ1-1; 7 nucleotides line up with TRBD1. Germline V gene lookup returns CDR1 SGHRS and CDR2 YFSETQ. The trim removed 3 bases at V and 5 bases at J, leaving 7 bases unmatched. The CDR3 has 14 amino acids. The CDR3 nucleotides read TGCGCCAGCAGCTCCGGACAGGAATTTACTGAAGCTTTCTTT. It yields the protein CASSSGQEFTEAFF.

This clonotype was seen ten or more times. The V call is TRBV4-1, the J call TRBJ2-1; a weak D match, TRBD1 (6 bases). This CDR3 region has 16 residues. The V end was cut by 0 bases, the J end by 0 bases, with 9 bases between. Germline CDR1 reads MGHRA; CDR2 reads YSYEKL. The CDR3: CASSQDPRGSYNEQFF. CDR3 sequence (DNA): TGCGCCAGCAGCCAAGATCCCAGGGGCTCCTACAATGAGCAGTTCTTC.

This clonotype was counted ten times or more. V and J are TRBV18 and TRBJ2-1; D gene ambiguous. The CDR3 is 14 residues long. Germline assignment: CDR1 KGHSH and CDR2 LQKENI. The germline V and J ends were trimmed by 0 bases and 4 bases, with 7 bases remaining between them. CDR3 in amino acids: CASSPPVRYNEQFF. CDR3 in DNA: TGTGCCAGCTCACCACCGGTACGGTACAATGAGCAGTTCTTC.

This clonotype was seen a handful of times. The chain combines TRBV6-2 or TRBV6-3 with TRBJ1-2; D is ambiguous. CDR1 is MNHEY, CDR2 SVGEGT, per germline. The V gene lost 5 bases and the J gene lost 4 bases, with 11 bases spanning the gap. The CDR3 is made up of 13 amino acids. This CDR3 is CASSPDGFYGYTF. CDR3 DNA: TGTGCCAGCAGTCCAGACGGATTCTATGGCTACACCTTC.

A few counts support this clonotype. V is TRBV12-3 or TRBV12-4 and J is TRBJ2-1, with 9 bases that match TRBD1. The ends lost 5 bases at V and 4 bases at J; junction bases unmatched: 6. This CDR3 comprises 15 residues. CDR3: CASSQGQGMYNEQFF. Written as DNA, the CDR3 is TGTGCCAGCAGTCAGGGACAGGGAATGTACAATGAGCAGTTCTTC.

This clonotype has at least ten counts. The chain links TRBV29-1 to TRBJ1-2, with D unresolved. CDR1 SQVTM and CDR2 ANQGSEA come from the germline V gene. Trimming pared 4 bases from V and 2 bases from J, leaving 8 bases between. The CDR3 consists of 12 residues. The CDR3 here is CSVGHPNYGYTF. CDR3 DNA: TGCAGCGTTGGACATCCGAACTATGGCTACACCTTC.

This clonotype was picked up a small number of times. The chain carries TRBV9 and TRBJ2-1, with D hard to call. Germline-derived CDR1 and CDR2 are SGDLS and YYNGEE. V dropped 5 bases and J dropped 5 bases, with 14 bases sitting between them. This CDR3 region has 14 residues. DNA of the CDR3: TGTGCCAGCAGTGTAACCGGGCCCCACAATGAGCAGTTCTTC. The encoded protein is CASSVTGPHNEQFF.